This passage covers 25 T cell receptor beta chains from one sample sequenced in a study of glioma-infiltrating T cells. TCR alpha and beta CDR3 regions were amplified from RNA using iRepertoire nested multiplex PCR. TCRdb recomputed calls from the multiplex PCR reads with MiXCR, one row per CDR3 protein. The data contain around 170,000 distinct CDR3 sequences, more than 35% of them seen just once; the ten biggest clones take up roughly 5.4%. The sample taken for sequencing was glioma tissue, nonneoplastic brain tissue, or PBMCs (not recorded which). The receptor set was obtained from a human donor with low-grade glioma or glioblastoma, undergoing nonglioma brain surgery, or in good health (not recorded which).

In this sample, this clonotype turned up a few times. V usage is TRBV3-1 and J usage is TRBJ2-7; the D is unclear. This CDR3 region has 14 residues. Looked up from germline, CDR1 is LGHDT and CDR2 is YNNKEL (reference sequence). The V and J ends lost 3 bases and 2 bases respectively, with 11 bases between them. The DNA of the CDR3 is TGTGCCAGCAGCCAGAATGGCCTTACCTACGAGCAGTACTTC. Translation gives CASSQNGLTYEQYF.

Many counts were recorded for this clonotype. The genes are TRBV20-1 and TRBJ2-3; D ambiguous. This CDR3 is 11 amino acids long. CDR1 and CDR2 (germline): DFQATT, SNEGSKA (reference sequence). V lost 4 bases, J lost 10 bases, and 12 bases lay in between. CDR3 nucleotides: TGCAGTGCTATCCCATTAAGGCCGCAGTATTTT. This codes for CSAIPLRPQYF.

The V and J genes are TRBV18 and TRBJ2-7, with 8 bases fitting TRBD2. The CDR3 runs to 19 residues. V gave up 7 bases and J gave up 0 bases; unmatched junction bases: 20. Germline V gene data show CDR1 as KGHSH and CDR2 as LQKENI. The CDR3 here is CASLPDTRFSSGLSYEQYF. For the CDR3, the DNA is TGTGCCAGCTTACCTGATACACGGTTTTCTAGCGGGCTCTCCTACGAGCAGTACTTC.

This clonotype was found a few times. The chain joins TRBV12-3 or TRBV12-4 to TRBJ2-2, with D possibly matching TRBD2 (6 bases). Deletions cut 3 bases from V and 6 bases from J, with 14 bases between. The CDR3 has 15 residues. The CDR3 sequence is CASSLHDPGAGELFF. Written as DNA, the CDR3 is TGTGCCAGCAGTTTGCATGATCCGGGGGCCGGGGAGCTGTTTTTT.

This clonotype was detected ten times or more. This rearrangement joins TRBV7-3 to TRBJ2-1; D might be TRBD2 (6 bases). This CDR3 contains 15 residues. CDR1 is SGHTA and CDR2 is FQGTGA in the germline V gene. V lost 6 bases to trimming and J lost 2 bases, with 14 bases between them. CDR3 sequence (DNA): TGTGCCAGCAGTCCCAGCGGGCCCGCCTACAATGAGCAGTTCTTC. This sequence encodes CASSPSGPAYNEQFF.

V is TRBV2 and J is TRBJ1-6, with a weak D call TRBD1 (5 bases). Trimming pared 8 bases from V and 4 bases from J, leaving 12 bases between. Germline values: CDR1 SNHLY, CDR2 FYNNEI. This CDR3 is 14 amino acids long. The CDR3 nucleotides are TGTGCCAGCGGCCGACAGACATATAATTCACCCCTCCACTTT. It translates to CASGRQTYNSPLHF. The whole variable domain, filled in from reference TRBV2 and TRBJ1-6, reads EPEVTQTPSHQVTQMGQEVILRCVPISNHLYFYWYRQILGQKVEFLVSFYNNEISEKSEIFDDQFSVERPDGSNFTLKIRSTKLEDSAMYFCASGRQTYNSPLHFGNGTRLTVT.

The sample holds a few counts of this clonotype. The chain employs TRBV4-1 and TRBJ2-1; 11 positions agree with TRBD2. This CDR3 spans 19 amino acids. Unmatched junction bases numbered 7, after V lost 0 bases and J lost 0 bases. CDR1 and CDR2 (germline): MGHRA, YSYEKL. Here the CDR3 reads CASSQDPASGRSSYNEQFF. The CDR3 DNA reads TGCGCCAGCAGCCAAGATCCGGCTAGCGGGAGGAGCTCCTACAATGAGCAGTTCTTC.

This clonotype was recorded many times. The rearrangement links TRBV20-1 to TRBJ1-1; tentative D call: TRBD1 (5 bases). The CDR3 has 11 residues. Germline-derived CDR1 and CDR2 are DFQATT and SNEGSKA (reference sequence). V gave up 3 bases and J gave up 5 bases, with 7 bases separating them. This chain's CDR3 is CSASAGTEAFF. In nucleotides, the CDR3 is TGCAGTGCTAGTGCAGGGACTGAAGCTTTCTTT.

This clonotype was recorded many times. The chain combines TRBV7-2 with TRBJ1-3, with 7 bases fitting TRBD1. Germline lookup yields CDR1 SGHTA and CDR2 FQGNSA. The CDR3 runs to 14 residues. Trimming at V came to 5 bases and at J to 3 bases, leaving 4 bases not matched to a gene. The CDR3, as DNA: TGTGCCAGCAGCCCGTACAGGGGTGGAAACACCATATATTTT. As protein: CASSPYRGGNTIYF.

A few counts support this clonotype. The chain carries TRBV19 and TRBJ1-4; 10 bases are shared with TRBD1. V lost 6 bases and J lost 7; bases outside the gene matches: 8. This CDR3 is 15 amino acids long. The germline CDR1 and CDR2 sequences are LNHDA and SQIVND (reference sequence). CDR3 DNA: TGTGCCAGTAGCCCGCGGCGGGACAGGGGTGAAAAACTGTTTTTT. It is translated as CASSPRRDRGEKLFF.

This clonotype was counted ten times or more. The rearrangement uses TRBV6-6 and TRBJ2-7; D call uncertain. The ends were cut back, 0 bases at V and 3 bases at J, with 6 bases in the middle. The CDR3 covers 13 residues. Looked up from germline, CDR1 is MNHNY and CDR2 is SVGAGI (reference sequence). The CDR3 region is CASSYSGDYEQYF. In nucleotides, the CDR3 is TGTGCCAGCAGTTACTCTGGGGACTACGAGCAGTACTTC.

This clonotype occurred many times. The V and J genes are TRBV20-1 and TRBJ1-1; D may be TRBD1 (5 bases). This CDR3 has 13 amino acids. Trimming pared 6 bases from V and 0 bases from J, leaving 11 bases between. Per germline, CDR1 DFQATT and CDR2 SNEGSKA (reference sequence). The CDR3 sequence is CSALTTVNTEAFF. The CDR3 region has the DNA TGCAGTGCCCTCACGACAGTGAACACTGAAGCTTTCTTT.

The V and J genes are TRBV25-1 and TRBJ2-5; tentatively, D is TRBD1 (5 bases). Germline V gives CDR1 MGHDK, CDR2 SYGVNS. Deletions cut 2 bases from V and 0 bases from J, with 10 bases between. The CDR3 runs to 15 residues. In DNA, the CDR3 is TGTGCCAGCAGTGAACATCGGACATACCAAGAGACCCAGTACTTC. Translation: CASSEHRTYQETQYF.

A remark on this clonotype: This may be a read error, as it is one base from a much larger clone. The chain carries TRBV10-3 and TRBJ2-3, with TRBD2 as a possible D gene (6 bases). The germline CDR1 and CDR2 sequences are ENHRY and SYGVKD. Trimming cost V 3 bases and J 3 bases, with 16 bases left between them. The CDR3 is 16 residues long. CDR3 DNA sequence: TGTGCCATCAGTGAACGGGGAGAGGGAGGAACAGATACGCAGTATTTT. The encoded protein is CAISERGEGGTDTQYF.

CDR3 in DNA: TGTGCCAGCAGTTGGGCCACCCAGGCGGCAGATACGCAGTATTTT. Residues: CASSWATQAADTQYF. J is TRBJ2-3 and V is TRBV12-3 or TRBV12-4; D is ambiguous. V was pared by 4 bases and J by 4 bases, with 15 bases between. The CDR3 runs 15 residues.

This clonotype was observed a single time. This chain connects TRBV11-2 to TRBJ1-5; no clear D gene. V was cut by 1 base and J by 5 bases, with 6 bases left in between. Germline lookup yields CDR1 SGHAT and CDR2 FQNNGV. There are 13 residues in the CDR3. The CDR3: CASSLVSHQPQHF. The CDR3 DNA follows: TGTGCCAGCAGCTTAGTATCTCATCAGCCCCAGCATTTT.

Points on this clonotype: It may be a read error: a sequence one base away is much more abundant. The rearrangement uses TRBV4-2 and TRBJ2-3; D might be TRBD2 (6 bases). The CDR3 runs to 16 residues. Germline values: CDR1 LGHNA, CDR2 YNFKEQ. The CDR3 DNA reads TGTGCCAGCAGACAAGATTCCCCTAGCGGCACAGATACGCAGTATTTT. Encoded protein: CASRQDSPSGTDTQYF.

Comments on this clonotype: This may come from a read error, since a much larger clone is one base off. J is TRBJ2-1 and V is TRBV29-1; TRBD2 matches at 10 bases. Per germline, CDR1 SQVTM and CDR2 ANQGSEA. The CDR3 is made up of 13 amino acids. The J segment lost 7 bases and the V segment lost 5 bases, leaving 5 bases of the junction unmatched. As DNA, the CDR3 is TGCAGCGTTAGCGGGAGGGATGGGAATGAGCAGTTCTTC. It is translated as CSVSGRDGNEQFF.

In its sample, this clonotype was seen many times. V usage is TRBV20-1 and J usage is TRBJ2-1; D uncertain. The ends were cut back, 6 bases at V and 10 bases at J, with 10 bases in the middle. The CDR3 length is 10 residues. Germline V CDR1 and CDR2: DFQATT, SNEGSKA (reference sequence). The CDR3 region has the DNA TGCAGTGCCCGCAGTGGAGAGCAGTTCTTC. Encoded protein: CSARSGEQFF.

Remarks on this clonotype: A single base separates this from a much larger clone, so it may be a read error. The rearrangement joins TRBV20-1 to TRBJ2-1; D may be TRBD1 or TRBD2 (5 bases each). Germline loops: CDR1 DFQATT, CDR2 SNEGSKA (reference sequence). The CDR3 contains 11 residues. The CDR3 here is CSVRGVYEQFF. CDR3 nucleotides: TGCAGCGTACGAGGGGTGTATGAGCAGTTCTTC.

This sequence joins TRBV6-5 and TRBJ1-1; D not certain. The CDR3 is 12 residues long. Germline V gene sequence: CDR1 MNHEY, CDR2 SVGAGI. V gave up 9 bases and J gave up 10 bases, with 18 bases separating them. In DNA form, the CDR3 reads TGTGCCAGAAGCATGGAATACACGAGAGCTTTCTTT. Translation: CARSMEYTRAFF.

The chain recombines TRBV29-1 with TRBJ2-1; TRBD2 might be the D (6 bases). Per the germline V gene, CDR1 is SQVTM and CDR2 is ANQGSEA. V lost 7 bases, J lost 5 bases, and 6 bases lay in between. The CDR3 covers 10 residues. CDR3 amino acids: CSAGDNEQFF. DNA of the CDR3: TGCAGCGCGGGGGACAATGAGCAGTTCTTC.

This clonotype has ten or more counts. CDR3 sequence reads: CASRDRAYNEQFF. CDR3 in DNA: TGTGCCAGCAGAGACAGGGCCTACAATGAGCAGTTCTTC. The chain couples TRBV2 to TRBJ2-1; TRBD1 aligns across 7 bases. The V gene's germline CDR1 is SNHLY and CDR2 FYNNEI. V lost 6 bases and J lost 2; bases outside the gene matches: 1. This CDR3 has 13 residues.

This clonotype was seen ten or more times. This chain links TRBV28 with TRBJ2-2, with no clear D. CDR3 size: 13 residues. V lost 6 bases, J lost 4 bases, and 9 bases lay in between. Germline V gives CDR1 MDHEN, CDR2 SYDVKM. CDR3 sequence: CASSHGGTGELFF. The CDR3 DNA is TGTGCCAGCAGCCATGGTGGCACCGGGGAGCTGTTTTTT.

Points on this clonotype: One end of the junction is discordant with germline, which a read error may explain. The chain is built from TRBV29-1 and TRBJ2-7; perhaps TRBD1 as D (5 bases). The CDR3 has 12 amino acids. Germline CDR1 SQVTM, CDR2 ANQGSEA. This chain's CDR3 is CSAEDSSYEQYF. CDR3 in DNA: TGCAGCGCTGAAGACAGCTCCTACGAGCAGTACTTC.